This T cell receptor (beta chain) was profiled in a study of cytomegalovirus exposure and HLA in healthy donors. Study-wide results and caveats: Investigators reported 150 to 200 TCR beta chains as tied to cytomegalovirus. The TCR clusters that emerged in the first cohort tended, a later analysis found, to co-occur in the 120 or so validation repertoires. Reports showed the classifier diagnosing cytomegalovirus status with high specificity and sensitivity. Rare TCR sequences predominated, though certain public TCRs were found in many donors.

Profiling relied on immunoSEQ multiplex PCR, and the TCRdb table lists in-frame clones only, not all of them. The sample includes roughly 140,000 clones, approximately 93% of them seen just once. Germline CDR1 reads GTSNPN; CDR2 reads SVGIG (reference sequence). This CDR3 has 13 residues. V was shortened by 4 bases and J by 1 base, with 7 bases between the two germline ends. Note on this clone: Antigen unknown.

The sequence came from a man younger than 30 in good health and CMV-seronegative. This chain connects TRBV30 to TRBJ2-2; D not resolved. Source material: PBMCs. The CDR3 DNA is TGTGCCTGGACTAGGCGGAACACCGGGGAGCTGTTTTTT. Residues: CAWTRRNTGELFF.